The next 13 T cell receptor beta chains were all read from a single sample in a study of type 1 and type 2 diabetes patients. Amplification started from genomic DNA. The TCR beta CDR3 region was amplified using 30 forward and 13 reverse primers. TCRdb called the multiplex PCR reads again in MiXCR, with one record for every CDR3 protein. The sample records fewer than 300,000 distinct CDR3 sequences, 47% being singletons. Sequencing was done on a sample of peripheral blood mononuclear cells (PBMCs). These receptors were collected from a man younger than 35 with type 2 diabetes.

This clonotype was counted ten times or more. The chain has TRBV10-3 and TRBJ1-2, with TRBD1 matching 8 bases. The CDR3 spans 13 residues. Trimming cost V 7 bases and J 6 bases; bases outside gene matches: 7. Germline V gives CDR1 ENHRY, CDR2 SYGVKD. The CDR3 DNA sequence: TGTGCCATCACCTCACAGGGGGAGGATGGCTACACCTTC. It is translated as CAITSQGEDGYTF.

This chain joins TRBV2 and TRBJ2-7; D unclear. V was shortened by 3 bases and J by 3 bases, with 6 bases between the two germline ends. CDR1 is SNHLY and CDR2 is FYNNEI in the germline V gene. CDR3 size: 12 residues. DNA of the CDR3: TGTGCCAGCAGTGACGGGTACTACGAGCAGTACTTC. Amino acids: CASSDGYYEQYF.

The gene calls are TRBV30 and TRBJ2-1, with 12 bases matching TRBD2. J gave up 7 bases and V 4 bases, and 5 bases lay outside the gene matches. CDR1 and CDR2 from the germline V gene are GTSNPN and SVGIG (reference sequence). The CDR3 runs to 14 residues. The chain's CDR3 is CAWTSGRGRNEQFF. CDR3 DNA: TGTGCCTGGACTAGCGGGAGGGGCAGGAATGAGCAGTTCTTC.

This chain connects TRBV28 to TRBJ2-7; the D is unclear. CDR3 size: 13 residues. Germline CDR1 and CDR2: MDHEN and SYDVKM. Trimming removed 2 bases at V and 0 bases at J, with 5 bases between. The CDR3 loop is CASSLAYSYEQYF. CDR3 DNA: TGTGCCAGCAGTTTAGCGTACTCCTACGAGCAGTACTTC. The full variable domain, completed using reference TRBV28 and TRBJ2-7, is DVKVTQSSRYLVKRTGEKVFLECVQDMDHENMFWYRQDPGLGLRLIYFSYDVKMKEKGDIPEGYSVSREKKERFSLILESASTNQTSMYLCASSLAYSYEQYFGPGTRLTVT.

This clonotype was observed a few times. J is TRBJ1-1 and V is TRBV19; possible D gene TRBD1, 5 bases. Trimming pared 8 bases from V and 1 base from J, leaving 8 bases between. This CDR3 has 12 amino acids. Per germline, CDR1 LNHDA and CDR2 SQIVND (reference sequence). The CDR3 DNA is TGTGCCAGTGACGACAGGAACACTGAAGCTTTCTTT. Translating it yields CASDDRNTEAFF.

The chain couples TRBV7-2 to TRBJ2-3; D is unresolved. The CDR3 sequence is 13 residues long. Germline V gene data show CDR1 as SGHTA and CDR2 as FQGNSA. With 5 bases removed from V and 4 bases from J, the gap between germline ends came to 10 bases. The CDR3 region has the DNA TGTGCCAGCAGCCGATTGGGGTCAGATACGCAGTATTTT. Amino acid sequence: CASSRLGSDTQYF.

V usage is TRBV7-2 and J usage is TRBJ2-5; D not resolved. The germline CDR1 and CDR2 sequences are SGHTA and FQGNSA. There are 13 residues in the CDR3. V was clipped by 1 base and J by 8 bases, with 11 bases between them. The CDR3 coding sequence is TGTGCCAGCAGCTTAGAAGGTGGGCCAACCCAGTACTTC. Protein product: CASSLEGGPTQYF.

This chain uses TRBV27 with TRBJ2-7; the match to TRBD1 covers 10 bases. This CDR3 spans 14 amino acids. V dropped 3 bases and J dropped 5; count of bases not matched to a gene: 4. CDR1 is MNHEY and CDR2 is SMNVEV in the germline V gene (reference sequence). The CDR3 DNA is TGTGCCAGCAGTTTTGTGGGACAGGGGAACGAGCAGTACTTC. Translating it yields CASSFVGQGNEQYF.

This clonotype was counted between two and nine times. The chain carries TRBV12-3 or TRBV12-4 and TRBJ2-7; D is undetermined. This CDR3 has 14 residues. Trimming stripped 1 base from V and 5 bases from J, with 12 bases between. The CDR3 loop reads CASSLGGGPDEQYF. The DNA for the CDR3 is TGTGCCAGCAGTTTAGGGGGTGGGCCCGACGAGCAGTACTTC.

The rearrangement links TRBV30 to TRBJ1-3; TRBD1 is a possible D gene (5 bases). Per the germline V gene, CDR1 is GTSNPN and CDR2 is SVGIG (reference sequence). This CDR3 has 14 residues. V was shortened by 2 bases and J by 2 bases, with 10 bases between the two germline ends. CDR3 region: CAWSLWGAGNTIYF. The CDR3 bases are TGTGCCTGGAGTTTGTGGGGGGCTGGAAACACCATATATTTT.

The count of this clonotype is one. Because it lacks the conserved phenylalanine or tryptophan at the end, this CDR3 is likely a read error. The J gene is TRBJ1-1, the V gene TRBV19, with TRBD1 identical over 10 bases. The J segment lost 0 bases and the V segment lost 4 bases, leaving 5 bases of the junction unmatched. CDR1 and CDR2 (germline): LNHDA, SQIVND (reference sequence). The CDR3 runs to 16 residues. This CDR3 reads CASSTWDRGMNTEAFS. Here the CDR3 DNA reads TGTGCCAGTAGTACCTGGGACAGGGGCATGAACACTGAAGCTTTCTCT.

In the case of this clonotype: At one of its ends the junction is not consistent with the germline gene, which may arise from a read error. The rearrangement joins TRBV6-1 to TRBJ2-2, with TRBD1 matching over 8 bases. Germline V gene sequence: CDR1 MNHNS, CDR2 SASEGT. This CDR3 region has 15 residues. CDR3 bases: TGTGCCAGCAGTGAAGACAGGGGGAGTATCGGGGAGCTGCTTTTT. The encoded protein is CASSEDRGSIGELLF.

This clonotype occurred a few times. The chain joins TRBV29-1 to TRBJ1-1; D gene ambiguous. Germline V gives CDR1 SQVTM, CDR2 ANQGSEA. This CDR3 spans 11 amino acids. V was cut by 4 bases and J by 11 bases, with 14 bases left in between. CDR3 region: CSVGAAVGAFF. As DNA, the CDR3 is TGCAGCGTTGGAGCAGCGGTCGGGGCTTTCTTT.